The sequence of this T cell receptor (beta chain) was determined in a study of OX40 agonist ivuxolimab in advanced cancers. Study summary: The dose of intravenous ivuxolimab that patients received every 2 weeks ranged from 0.01 to 10 mg/kg.

Germline CDR1 and CDR2: SGDLS and YYNGEE. V gave up 4 bases and J gave up 1 base; unmatched junction bases: 6. This CDR3 region has 16 residues. Note on this clone: The antigen is not known. Within the sample, other DNA sequences also encode this same CDR3.

Study-level points and caveats: Blood T cells, both CD4+ and CD8+, expanded clonally by week 6 at 0.1 to 3.0 mg/kg.

Sequencing was performed with immunoSEQ multiplex PCR; in TCRdb, only in-frame clones are kept and a portion is missing. The sample yields 50,000 to 80,000 clones, approximately 79% seen once. The specimen comprised CD4+ or CD8+ T cells sorted from blood, sampled in a trial of the OX40 agonist ivuxolimab. The chain joins TRBV9 to TRBJ2-2; 8 bases match TRBD1. This sequence originates from an adult with an advanced solid tumor such as melanoma, head and neck, liver or kidney cancer. CDR3 bases: TGTGCCAGCAGCCCAAGGACAGGGAGGAACACCGGGGAGCTGTTTTTT. The encoded protein is CASSPRTGRNTGELFF.